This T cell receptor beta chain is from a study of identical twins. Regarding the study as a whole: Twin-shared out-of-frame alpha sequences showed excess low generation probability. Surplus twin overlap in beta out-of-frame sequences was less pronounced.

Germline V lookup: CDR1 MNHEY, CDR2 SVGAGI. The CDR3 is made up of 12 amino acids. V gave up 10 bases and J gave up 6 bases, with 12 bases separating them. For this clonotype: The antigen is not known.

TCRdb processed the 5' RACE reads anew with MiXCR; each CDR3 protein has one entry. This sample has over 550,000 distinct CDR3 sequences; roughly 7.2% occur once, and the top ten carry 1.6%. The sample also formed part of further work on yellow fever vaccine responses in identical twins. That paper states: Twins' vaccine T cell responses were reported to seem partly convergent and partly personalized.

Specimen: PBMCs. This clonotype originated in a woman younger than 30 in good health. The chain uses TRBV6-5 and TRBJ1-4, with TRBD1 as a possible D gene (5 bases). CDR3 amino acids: CATSEGHEKLFF. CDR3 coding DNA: TGTGCCACCTCGGAGGGGCATGAAAAACTGTTTTTT.